The next 14 T cell receptor beta chains were all read from a single sample in a study of graft-versus-host responses after intestinal transplantation. What these receptors recognize is not known. Profiling relied on immunoSEQ multiplex PCR, and the TCRdb table lists in-frame clones only, not all of them. The sample holds tens of thousands of clones, around 92% seen once. The sample in question was unstimulated CD8+ T cells sorted from spleen or lymph node cells, obtained before intestinal transplant. The receptors stem from a human donor who received an intestinal transplant.

This chain joins TRBV28 and TRBJ2-1, with 7 positions matching TRBD1. Germline assignment: CDR1 MDHEN and CDR2 SYDVKM. The CDR3 consists of 15 residues. Trimming cost V 8 bases and J 4 bases; bases outside gene matches: 11. CDR3 DNA: TGTGCCAGCGTCCGGGGACAGAGTTTGTACAATGAGCAGTTCTTC. It yields the protein CASVRGQSLYNEQFF.

In nucleotides, the CDR3 is TGTGCCAGCAGTTACCTTTTGGGGCACCTTGAAGCTTTCTTT. It specifies CASSYLLGHLEAFF. The rearrangement joins TRBV28 to TRBJ1-1; D is possibly TRBD1 (5 bases). CDR1 MDHEN and CDR2 SYDVKM come from the germline V gene. The V and J ends lost 4 bases and 7 bases respectively, with 16 bases between them. The length of the CDR3 is 14 residues.

V usage is TRBV27 and J usage is TRBJ1-2; 8 bases agree with TRBD1. The CDR3 covers 14 residues. J gave up 3 bases and V 5 bases, and 5 bases lay outside the gene matches. Germline V gene lookup returns CDR1 MNHEY and CDR2 SMNVEV (reference sequence). In DNA form, the CDR3 reads TGTGCCAGCAGTCTGACAGGGGAATACTATGGCTACACCTTC. This translates into CASSLTGEYYGYTF.

The chain carries TRBV7-9 and TRBJ2-1; 8 bases align to TRBD2. The germline CDR1 and CDR2 sequences are SEHNR and FQNEAQ (reference sequence). The CDR3 covers 16 residues. V shed 4 bases, J shed 7 bases, and the junction held 12 bases outside the gene matches. DNA for the CDR3: TGTGCCAGCAGCTCACTAAGCGGGAGTCGGGGAAATGAGCAGTTCTTC. Amino acids: CASSSLSGSRGNEQFF.

The rearrangement uses TRBV6-1 and TRBJ1-3; D is unresolved. The CDR3 is made up of 15 amino acids. V was cut by 3 bases and J by 0 bases, with 9 bases left in between. The germline V gene has CDR1 MNHNS and CDR2 SASEGT. The CDR3 bases are TGTGCCAGCAGTGATGGCAGAACCTCTGGAAACACCATATATTTT. Protein sequence: CASSDGRTSGNTIYF.

The chain employs TRBV28 and TRBJ1-6, with D possibly matching TRBD1 (6 bases). Germline V gives CDR1 MDHEN, CDR2 SYDVKM. Deletions cut 6 bases from V and 6 bases from J, with 24 bases between. The CDR3 length is 18 residues. The chain's CDR3 is CASSKVGGAPLFNSPLHF. CDR3 in DNA: TGTGCCAGCAGCAAAGTCGGGGGGGCCCCCCTCTTTAATTCACCCCTCCACTTT.

The V and J genes are TRBV11-2 and TRBJ1-3, with unresolved D. This CDR3 is built from 15 residues. Germline lookup yields CDR1 SGHAT and CDR2 FQNNGV. V was clipped by 4 bases and J by 0 bases, with 10 bases between them. CDR3 loop: CASSSTAGSGNTIYF. DNA of the CDR3: TGTGCCAGCAGCTCTACTGCCGGCTCTGGAAACACCATATATTTT.

This clone was recorded a few times. The chain carries TRBV21-1 and TRBJ1-4; the table calls TRBD1, which could not be checked here. TRBV21-1 is a recognized pseudogene. This CDR3 region has 15 residues. The DNA for the CDR3 is TGTGCCAGCAGCATGGACACTCACTTTAATGAAAAACTGTTTTTT. This gives the protein CASSMDTHFNEKLFF.

The chain recombines TRBV27 with TRBJ1-2; no firm D call. Trimming pared 3 bases from V and 8 bases from J, leaving 16 bases between. The CDR3 extends over 14 amino acids. Per the germline V gene, CDR1 is MNHEY and CDR2 is SMNVEV (reference sequence). The DNA for the CDR3 is TGTGCCAGCAGTTTCGACGGTCTACTAGGGGGCTACACCTTC. Translating gives CASSFDGLLGGYTF.

The V and J genes are TRBV19 and TRBJ2-1; TRBD2 matches 8 bases. CDR1 LNHDA and CDR2 SQIVND come from the germline V gene (reference sequence). This CDR3 is 14 amino acids long. J was trimmed by 6 bases and V by 1 base; bases with no gene match: 2. In DNA form, the CDR3 reads TGTGCCAGTAGTATAGTCGGACTAGCCAATGAGCAGTTCTTC. Translating gives CASSIVGLANEQFF.

V is TRBV6-5 and J is TRBJ1-2; D gene uncertain. V was cut by 0 bases and J by 2 bases, with 10 bases left in between. Germline V gives CDR1 MNHEY, CDR2 SVGAGI. CDR3 length: 15 residues. The CDR3 nucleotides are TGTGCCAGCAGTTACTCGAAGGAGGGAAACTATGGCTACACCTTC. As protein: CASSYSKEGNYGYTF.

J is TRBJ2-1 and V is TRBV7-6, with D maybe TRBD2 (5 bases). CDR3 size: 16 residues. V lost 0 bases, J lost 1 base, and 10 bases lay in between. CDR1 is SGHVS, CDR2 FNYEAQ, per germline. CDR3 bases: TGTGCCAGCAGCTTAGCGTTGAGCGGATCCTACAATGAGCAGTTCTTC. This sequence encodes CASSLALSGSYNEQFF. Filled out from reference TRBV7-6 and TRBJ2-1, the complete variable domain reads GAGVSQSPRYKVTKRGQDVALRCDPISGHVSLYWYRQALGQGPEFLTYFNYEAQQDKSGLPNDRFSAERPEGSISTLTIQRTEQRDSAMYRCASSLALSGSYNEQFFGPGTRLTVL.

In its sample, this clone ranks as medium-sized. This chain uses TRBV6-4 with TRBJ1-1; D uncertain. Trimming removed 1 base from V and 0 bases from J, with 6 bases in between. CDR1 is MRHNA and CDR2 is SNTAGT in the germline V gene. The CDR3 sequence is 14 residues long. CDR3 coding DNA: TGTGCCAGCAGTGACTGGCAAATGAACACTGAAGCTTTCTTT. It specifies CASSDWQMNTEAFF.

The rearrangement uses TRBV4-2 and TRBJ2-2, with 9 bases fitting TRBD1. The CDR3 is made up of 16 amino acids. Per germline, CDR1 LGHNA and CDR2 YNFKEQ. The V gene end was trimmed by 2 bases and the J gene end by 1 base; junction bases not matched to a gene: 2. In DNA form, the CDR3 reads TGTGCCAGCAGCCAACCGGGACAGGGGAACACCGGGGAGCTGTTTTTT. This gives the protein CASSQPGQGNTGELFF.